This T cell receptor beta chain was found in a study of cytomegalovirus exposure and HLA in healthy donors. PCR primers comprised 60 Vbeta and 13 Jbeta primers. The protocol was immunoSEQ multiplex PCR, while the TCRdb copy is restricted to in-frame clones and leaves out a portion. The sample shows more than 95,000 clones, 60% to 85% of them seen only once. V dropped 3 bases and J dropped 10; count of bases not matched to a gene: 7. The CDR3 runs to 16 residues. Per the germline V gene, CDR1 is SGHNT and CDR2 is YENEEA. Sequencing used PBMCs. The chain employs TRBV11-3 and TRBJ2-1; 15 nucleotides agree with TRBD2. The TCR was taken from a woman between 18 and 29 years old in good health and CMV-seropositive. CDR3 amino acids: CASSFRTSGRAPEQFF. CDR3 coding DNA: TGTGCCAGCAGCTTTCGGACTAGCGGGAGGGCACCCGAGCAGTTCTTC.